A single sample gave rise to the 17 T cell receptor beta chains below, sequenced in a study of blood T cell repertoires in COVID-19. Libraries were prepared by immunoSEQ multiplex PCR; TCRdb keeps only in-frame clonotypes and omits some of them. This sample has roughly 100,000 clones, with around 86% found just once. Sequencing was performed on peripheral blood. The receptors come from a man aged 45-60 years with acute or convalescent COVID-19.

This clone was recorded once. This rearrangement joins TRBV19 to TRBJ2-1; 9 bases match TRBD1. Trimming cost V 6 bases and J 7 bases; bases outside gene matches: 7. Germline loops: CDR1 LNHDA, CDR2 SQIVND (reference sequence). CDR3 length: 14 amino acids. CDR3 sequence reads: CASSRDRDRNEQFF. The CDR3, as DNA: TGTGCCAGTAGCAGGGACAGGGATAGGAATGAGCAGTTCTTC.

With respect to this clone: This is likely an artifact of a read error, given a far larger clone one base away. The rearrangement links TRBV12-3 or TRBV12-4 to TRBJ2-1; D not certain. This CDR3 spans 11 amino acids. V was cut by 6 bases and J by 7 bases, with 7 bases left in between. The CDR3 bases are TGTGCCAGCAGCCTCGGGAATGAGCAGTTCTTC. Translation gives CASSLGNEQFF.

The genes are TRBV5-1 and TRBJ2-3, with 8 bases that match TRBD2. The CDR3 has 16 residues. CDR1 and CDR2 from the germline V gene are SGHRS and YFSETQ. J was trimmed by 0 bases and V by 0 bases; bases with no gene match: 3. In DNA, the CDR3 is TGCGCCAGCAGCTTGGGACTAGCGTCTAGCACAGATACGCAGTATTTT. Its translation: CASSLGLASSTDTQYF.

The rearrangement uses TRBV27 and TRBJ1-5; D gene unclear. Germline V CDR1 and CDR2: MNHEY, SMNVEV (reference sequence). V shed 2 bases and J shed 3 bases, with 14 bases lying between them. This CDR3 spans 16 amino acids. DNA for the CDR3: TGTGCCAGCAGTTTAGTCGGCGGGCGACTCAATCAGCCCCAGCATTTT. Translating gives CASSLVGGRLNQPQHF.

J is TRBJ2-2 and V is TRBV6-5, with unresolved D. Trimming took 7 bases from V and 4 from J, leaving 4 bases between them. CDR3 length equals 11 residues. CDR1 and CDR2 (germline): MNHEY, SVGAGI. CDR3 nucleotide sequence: TGTGCCAGCACTTTCACCGGGGAGCTGTTTTTT. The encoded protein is CASTFTGELFF.

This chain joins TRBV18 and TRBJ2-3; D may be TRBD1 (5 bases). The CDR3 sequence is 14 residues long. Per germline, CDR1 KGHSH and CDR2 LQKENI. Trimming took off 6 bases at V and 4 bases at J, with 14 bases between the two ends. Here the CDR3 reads CASSLLWGSDTQYF. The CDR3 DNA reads TGTGCCAGCTCCCTCCTATGGGGCTCAGATACGCAGTATTTT.

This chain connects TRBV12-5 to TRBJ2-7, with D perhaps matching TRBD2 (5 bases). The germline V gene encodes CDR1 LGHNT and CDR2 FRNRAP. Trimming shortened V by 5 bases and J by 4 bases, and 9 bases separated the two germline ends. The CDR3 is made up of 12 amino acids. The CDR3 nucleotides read TGTGCTAGTGGTCAGTCGGGGTACGAGCAGTACTTC. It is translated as CASGQSGYEQYF.

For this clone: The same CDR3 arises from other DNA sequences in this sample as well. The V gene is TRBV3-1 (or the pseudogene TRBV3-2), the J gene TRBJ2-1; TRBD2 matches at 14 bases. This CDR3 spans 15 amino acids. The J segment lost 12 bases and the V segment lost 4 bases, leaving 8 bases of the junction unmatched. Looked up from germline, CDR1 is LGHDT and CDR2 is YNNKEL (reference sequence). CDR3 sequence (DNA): TGTGCCAGCAGCCCCAGACTAGCGGGAGGGCCAGGGCAGTTCTTC. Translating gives CASSPRLAGGPGQFF.

Written as DNA, the CDR3 is TGTGCCAGCAGCCAAGTGCATCGGGGGTCGGGGACAGGGAACTACGAGCAGTACTTC. Protein sequence: CASSQVHRGSGTGNYEQYF. The V call is TRBV3-1 (or the pseudogene TRBV3-2), the J call TRBJ2-7, with TRBD1 identical over 9 bases. With V trimmed by 1 base and J by 3 bases, 16 bases remained unmatched. The CDR3 consists of 19 residues. The germline V gene encodes CDR1 LGHDT and CDR2 YNNKEL (reference sequence).

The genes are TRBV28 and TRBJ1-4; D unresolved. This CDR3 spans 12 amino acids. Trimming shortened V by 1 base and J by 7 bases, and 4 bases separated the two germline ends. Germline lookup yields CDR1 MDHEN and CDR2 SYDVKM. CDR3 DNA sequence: TGTGCCAGCAGTTTATTCGGTGAAAAACTGTTTTTT. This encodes CASSLFGEKLFF.

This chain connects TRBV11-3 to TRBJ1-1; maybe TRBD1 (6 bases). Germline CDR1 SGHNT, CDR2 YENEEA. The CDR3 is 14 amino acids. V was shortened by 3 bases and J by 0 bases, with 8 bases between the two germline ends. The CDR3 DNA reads TGTGCCAGCAGCTTTCAGGGGATGAACACTGAAGCTTTCTTT. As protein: CASSFQGMNTEAFF.

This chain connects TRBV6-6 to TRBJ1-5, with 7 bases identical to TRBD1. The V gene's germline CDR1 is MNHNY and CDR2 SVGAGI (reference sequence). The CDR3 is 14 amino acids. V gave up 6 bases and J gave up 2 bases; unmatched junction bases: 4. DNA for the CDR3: TGTGCCAGCAGCCCGGGACAGCGCAATCAGCCCCAGCATTTT. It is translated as CASSPGQRNQPQHF.

The CDR3, as DNA: TGTGCCAGCAGATCTAGCGGAGAGACCCAGTACTTC. It specifies CASRSSGETQYF. The chain links TRBV6-5 to TRBJ2-5; 7 bases line up with TRBD2. CDR3 size: 12 residues. CDR1 and CDR2 (germline): MNHEY, SVGAGI. V lost 6 bases and J lost 4; bases outside the gene matches: 2.

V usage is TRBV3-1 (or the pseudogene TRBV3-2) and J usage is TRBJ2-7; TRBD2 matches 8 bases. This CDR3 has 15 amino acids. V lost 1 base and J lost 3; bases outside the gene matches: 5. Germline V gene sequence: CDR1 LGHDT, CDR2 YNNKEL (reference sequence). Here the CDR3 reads CASSQGAAGGYEQYF. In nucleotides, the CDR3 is TGTGCCAGCAGCCAAGGAGCGGCGGGAGGCTACGAGCAGTACTTC.

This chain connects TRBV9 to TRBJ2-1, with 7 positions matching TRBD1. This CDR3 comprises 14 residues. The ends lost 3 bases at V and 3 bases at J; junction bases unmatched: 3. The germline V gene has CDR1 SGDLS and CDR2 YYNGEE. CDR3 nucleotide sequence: TGTGCCAGCAGCGGAGGGGACAGCTACAATGAGCAGTTCTTC. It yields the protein CASSGGDSYNEQFF.

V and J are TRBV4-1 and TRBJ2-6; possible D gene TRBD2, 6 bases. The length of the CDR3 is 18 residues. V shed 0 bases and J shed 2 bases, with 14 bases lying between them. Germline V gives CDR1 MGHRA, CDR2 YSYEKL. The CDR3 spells CASSQESGRLAGANVLTF. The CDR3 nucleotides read TGCGCCAGCAGCCAAGAGAGCGGGCGGCTTGCTGGGGCCAACGTCCTGACTTTC.

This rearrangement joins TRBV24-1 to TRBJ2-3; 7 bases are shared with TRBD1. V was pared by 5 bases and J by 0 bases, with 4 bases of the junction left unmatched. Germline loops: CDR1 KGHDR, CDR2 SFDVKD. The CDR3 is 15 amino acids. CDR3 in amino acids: CATSARQGSTDTQYF. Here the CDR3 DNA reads TGTGCCACCAGTGCAAGACAGGGAAGCACAGATACGCAGTATTTT.